Presented here are 17 T cell receptor beta chains from one specimen sequenced in a study of T cell repertoires and HLA-DP antigens. What these receptors recognize is not known. Using immunoSEQ multiplex PCR, the repertoire was profiled, and TCRdb retains in-frame clones only, with some absent. Of around 110,000 clones listed, 80% to 95% were seen once; the top ten hold over 0.25%. Material for sequencing was CD4+ T cells from PBMCs. The receptors stem from a woman aged 18 to 35 in good health and CMV-seronegative.

The chain links TRBV29-1 to TRBJ2-3; D perhaps matches TRBD1 (6 bases). V gave up 5 bases and J gave up 4 bases, with 10 bases separating them. The V gene's germline CDR1 is SQVTM and CDR2 ANQGSEA. The CDR3 extends over 12 amino acids. The CDR3 region has the DNA TGCAGCGTTCGACAGGCCCCAGATACGCAGTATTTT. The encoded protein is CSVRQAPDTQYF.

This chain uses TRBV2 with TRBJ2-5; 11 bases align to TRBD1. The germline V gene has CDR1 SNHLY and CDR2 FYNNEI. V shed 5 bases, J shed 5 bases, and the junction held 13 bases outside the gene matches. CDR3 length: 17 amino acids. In DNA form, the CDR3 reads TGTGCCAGCAGTACGGGACAGGGGGTCAAAGGGCCGGAGACCCAGTACTTC. This encodes CASSTGQGVKGPETQYF.

This CDR3 reads CSVAAGDWQETQYF. For the CDR3, the DNA is TGCAGCGTTGCGGCAGGGGATTGGCAAGAGACCCAGTACTTC. The V gene is TRBV29-1, the J gene TRBJ2-5; D is perhaps TRBD1 (6 bases). The CDR3 consists of 14 residues. V was shortened by 4 bases and J by 2 bases, with 14 bases between the two germline ends. Germline assignment: CDR1 SQVTM and CDR2 ANQGSEA.

This chain connects TRBV6-1 to TRBJ1-6, with D possibly being TRBD1 (5 bases). The CDR3 contains 11 residues. The V gene lost 3 bases and the J gene lost 17 bases, with 11 bases spanning the gap. Germline V lookup: CDR1 MNHNS, CDR2 SASEGT. Written as DNA, the CDR3 is TGTGCCAGCAGTGAGGAAGCCAGGGTCCACTTT. Translating it yields CASSEEARVHF.

J is TRBJ2-7 and V is TRBV19; D is unclear. The CDR3 has 14 residues. CDR1 and CDR2 from the germline V gene are LNHDA and SQIVND (reference sequence). V gave up 5 bases and J gave up 5 bases, with 16 bases separating them. The CDR3 DNA reads as TGTGCCAGTAGTGGGAAGGGCAGTCTCCACGAGCAGTACTTC. Amino acid sequence: CASSGKGSLHEQYF.

The chain links TRBV21-1 to TRBJ1-1. TRBV21-1 is deemed a pseudogene. The CDR3 has 15 residues. The CDR3 reads CASSQEKWWNTEAFF. The CDR3 nucleotides read TGTGCCAGCAGCCAAGAGAAGTGGTGGAACACTGAAGCTTTCTTT.

The genes are TRBV6-6 and TRBJ1-3; D is uncertain. This CDR3 region has 16 residues. The germline V gene has CDR1 MNHNY and CDR2 SVGAGI (reference sequence). The V gene lost 5 bases and the J gene lost 0 bases, with 14 bases spanning the gap. The CDR3 DNA follows: TGTGCCAGCAGTACGCGGACCCTTCGCTCTGGAAACACCATATATTTT. This encodes CASSTRTLRSGNTIYF.

This sequence joins TRBV6-6 and TRBJ2-7; TRBD2 matches at 11 bases. J lost 1 base, V lost 5 bases, and 4 bases had no gene match. The CDR3 runs 15 residues. Per the germline V gene, CDR1 is MNHNY and CDR2 is SVGAGI (reference sequence). The CDR3 DNA reads as TGTGCCAGCAGTACACTAGCGGGAGCTTCCTACGAGCAGTACTTC. Residues: CASSTLAGASYEQYF.

V is TRBV7-8 and J is TRBJ2-7, with D maybe TRBD2 (5 bases). The V end was cut by 0 bases, the J end by 2 bases, with 14 bases between. There are 16 residues in the CDR3. CDR1 and CDR2 (germline): SGHVS, FQNEAQ. CDR3 sequence: CASSLAARGSPYEQYV. The CDR3 DNA is TGTGCCAGCAGCTTAGCGGCTCGAGGGTCCCCCTACGAGCAGTACGTC.

This chain connects TRBV7-9 to TRBJ2-6; TRBD2 aligns across 7 bases. Trimming took 6 bases from V and 0 from J; bases not matched to a gene: 5. The CDR3 covers 16 residues. The germline V gene encodes CDR1 SEHNR and CDR2 FQNEAQ (reference sequence). The CDR3, as DNA: TGTGCCAGCAGGGCGGGGGAGAGCTCTGGGGCCAACGTCCTGACTTTC. Its protein is CASRAGESSGANVLTF.

The CDR3 loop reads CASIASPGRTNTEAFF. The DNA of the CDR3 is TGTGCCAGCATCGCTTCCCCGGGACGGACGAACACTGAAGCTTTCTTT. The chain has TRBV28 and TRBJ1-1, with a possible D match to TRBD1 (5 bases). V dropped 7 bases and J dropped 1 base, with 19 bases sitting between them. CDR3 size: 16 residues. Per the germline V gene, CDR1 is MDHEN and CDR2 is SYDVKM.

The genes are TRBV4-1 and TRBJ2-1, with TRBD2 identical over 10 bases. V dropped 8 bases and J dropped 7; count of bases not matched to a gene: 5. Germline assignment: CDR1 MGHRA and CDR2 YSYEKL. The CDR3 length is 13 residues. CDR3 DNA sequence: TGCGCCAGCGCCCCGGGACTAGCGAATGAGCAGTTCTTC. It encodes CASAPGLANEQFF.

The rearrangement links TRBV2 to TRBJ1-4; possibly TRBD1 for D (6 bases). The CDR3 contains 13 residues. Trimming took 11 bases from V and 4 from J, leaving 14 bases between them. Germline V lookup: CDR1 SNHLY, CDR2 FYNNEI. The CDR3 DNA reads TGTGCCCGATCAAGGGGGATTAATGAAAAACTGTTTTTT. Protein product: CARSRGINEKLFF.

V gene TRBV10-3 combines with J gene TRBJ2-1, with 7 nucleotides matching TRBD2. Looked up from germline, CDR1 is ENHRY and CDR2 is SYGVKD. The CDR3 contains 14 residues. Trimming removed 10 bases from V and 6 bases from J; junction bases left unmatched: 12. The CDR3 region is CATRRGSGGNEQFF. CDR3 nucleotide sequence: TGTGCCACCCGGCGGGGGAGTGGGGGCAATGAGCAGTTCTTC.

V usage is TRBV5-1 and J usage is TRBJ2-3; 9 nucleotides match TRBD2. The germline V gene has CDR1 SGHRS and CDR2 YFSETQ. The CDR3 is made up of 16 amino acids. V was clipped by 0 bases and J by 1 base; unmatched bases: 3. CDR3 region: CASSLGAGGRTDTQYF. In nucleotides, the CDR3 is TGCGCCAGCAGCTTGGGAGCGGGGGGACGCACAGATACGCAGTATTTT.

The rearrangement links TRBV6-5 to TRBJ1-5; D unresolved. There are 15 residues in the CDR3. CDR1 is MNHEY, CDR2 SVGAGI, per germline. Trimming stripped 4 bases from V and 2 bases from J, with 12 bases between. The CDR3, as DNA: TGTGCCAGCAGTTCCGGGCGGTGGGGCAATCAGCCCCAGCATTTT. It is translated as CASSSGRWGNQPQHF.

This clone was counted once. The chain carries TRBV15 and TRBJ1-5, with TRBD1 as a possible D gene (5 bases). Germline values: CDR1 LNHNV, CDR2 YYDKDF (reference sequence). With 3 bases removed from V and 1 base from J, the gap between germline ends came to 16 bases. CDR3 length: 17 amino acids. The CDR3 region is CATSREFGAGSNQPQHF. The CDR3 nucleotides are TGTGCCACCAGCAGGGAGTTTGGGGCAGGGAGCAATCAGCCCCAGCATTTT.